This paragraph covers one TCR beta chain sequence. Its antigen is still unknown. From germline, CDR1 is DFQATT and CDR2 SNEGSKA (reference sequence). Trimming took 6 bases from V and 0 from J, leaving 15 bases between them. This CDR3 has 16 residues. This sample stems from a study of metastatic and nonmetastatic thyroid tumors. Overall study context: Where malignant and benign thyroid patients were concerned, repertoires were compared across blood and tumor or nodule tissue. Study-wide results and caveats: Malignant thyroid tumors reportedly exceeded benign nodules significantly in TCR beta diversity, with the difference appearing in blood and tumor.

Treatment of any kind had been given to no patient before thyroid surgery. Original methodology: A papillary thyroid cancer distant-metastasis classifier was built from CDR3 differences across clinicopathological groups. MiXCR reprocessed the PCR reads for TCRdb. TCRdb's processing, not the authors' own work, is the source of the V and J calls. The data contain under 8,500 clones, 25% to 35% of them seen just once; the ten biggest clones take up 15% to 20%. The source material was adjacent normal tissue. This TCR came from a female donor with papillary thyroid cancer or a benign thyroid nodule (not recorded which). Some clones in this sample may be carry-over from other donors' samples. The chain couples TRBV20-1 to TRBJ1-6, with D unclear. The CDR3 region is CSATLKENSYNSPLHF. The CDR3 DNA is TGCAGTGCAACGCTTAAGGAGAACTCCTATAATTCACCCCTCCACTTT.